This TCR beta chain was obtained from a study of T cell responses to AZD1222 COVID-19 vaccine. The method was immunoSEQ multiplex PCR; TCRdb's version includes in-frame clones alone and lacks a portion of them. The table has some 130,000 clones, 70% to 90% seen once; the top ten hold approximately 20%. This clone has just one count. Trimming removed 1 base at V and 0 bases at J, with 8 bases between. CDR1 is LNHDA and CDR2 is SQIVND in the germline V gene (reference sequence). The length of the CDR3 is 15 residues. This rearrangement joins TRBV19 to TRBJ2-3, with a weak D call TRBD2 (6 bases). This sequence was found in an adult in good health. Here the sequenced sample was peripheral blood, taken on day 0 of AZD1222 vaccination. CDR3 sequence: CASSIVGGSTDTQYF. For the CDR3, the DNA is TGTGCCAGTAGTATAGTGGGGGGAAGCACAGATACGCAGTATTTT.